These T cell receptor beta chains were read from a single sample in a study of cytomegalovirus exposure and HLA in healthy donors. Repertoires were generated with immunoSEQ multiplex PCR, while TCRdb's copy carries only in-frame clones and drops some. Of a few hundred thousand clones detected, around 85% appear once; the ten largest clones hold about 0.2%. Sequencing was carried out using PBMCs. Every receptor here comes from a girl aged 2 to 9 in good health and CMV-seronegative. CDR3s include the opening cysteine and the closing phenylalanine or tryptophan. Fields, in order: J gene, V gene, D gene, clone size, CDR3 DNA, CDR3 protein. D genes are given only for firm matches. Rows may omit the clone size; those that give it use once, few, many or a size class.

j_call: TRBJ2-1; v_call: TRBV15; d_call: TRBD2; clone_size: -; cdr3_nt: TGTGCCACCAGCCCGGGACTAGCGGGAGTAAGGGAGCAGTTCTTC; cdr3_aa: CATSPGLAGVREQFF
j_call: TRBJ2-1; v_call: TRBV27; d_call: TRBD1; clone_size: -; cdr3_nt: TGTGCCAGCAGTCCCCATGGGGACAGCTACAATGAGCAGTTCTTC; cdr3_aa: CASSPHGDSYNEQFF
j_call: TRBJ2-3; v_call: TRBV6-1; d_call: -; clone_size: -; cdr3_nt: TGTGCCAGCAGTGAAATAGCAGATACGCAGTATTTT; cdr3_aa: CASSEIADTQYF
j_call: TRBJ2-3; v_call: TRBV7-9; d_call: -; clone_size: few; cdr3_nt: TGTGCCAGCAGCTTCACGGGGGGCGATACGCAGTATTTT; cdr3_aa: CASSFTGGDTQYF
j_call: TRBJ1-2; v_call: TRBV9; d_call: TRBD1; clone_size: few; cdr3_nt: TGTGCCAGCAGCGTAGAGGCATCAGGGGGCTATGGCTACACCTTC; cdr3_aa: CASSVEASGGYGYTF
j_call: TRBJ2-1; v_call: TRBV10-1; d_call: TRBD2; clone_size: -; cdr3_nt: TGCGCCAGCAGTGATGAGCGGGGCTACAATGAGCAGTTCTTC; cdr3_aa: CASSDERGYNEQFF
j_call: TRBJ2-5; v_call: TRBV6-1; d_call: TRBD2; clone_size: -; cdr3_nt: TGTGCCAGCAGTGAAGCGCGGGGGGAGACCCAGTACTTC; cdr3_aa: CASSEARGETQYF
j_call: TRBJ1-1; v_call: TRBV11-2; d_call: -; clone_size: -; cdr3_nt: TGTGCCAGCAGCTTCTTATACATGAACACTGAAGCTTTCTTT; cdr3_aa: CASSFLYMNTEAFF
j_call: TRBJ1-1; v_call: TRBV27; d_call: -; clone_size: -; cdr3_nt: TGTGCCAGCAGCGGCCGACAGAAGATAGCCACTGAAGCTTTCTTT; cdr3_aa: CASSGRQKIATEAFF
j_call: TRBJ2-1; v_call: TRBV6-1; d_call: -; clone_size: -; cdr3_nt: TGTGCCAGCAGTGAGGTAGGAGGACTTACCTCCTACAATGAGCAGTTCTTC; cdr3_aa: CASSEVGGLTSYNEQFF
j_call: TRBJ2-1; v_call: TRBV28; d_call: TRBD2; clone_size: -; cdr3_nt: TGTGCCAGCAGTCCAGGACTAGCGGGGGGGCCAGGGCTCTTC; cdr3_aa: CASSPGLAGGPGLF
j_call: TRBJ1-4; v_call: TRBV5-5; d_call: TRBD1; clone_size: -; cdr3_nt: TGTGCCAGCAGCGGGACAGCGGCTTCGGGAAAAAAACTGTTTTTT; cdr3_aa: CASSGTAASGKKLFF
j_call: TRBJ2-1; v_call: TRBV11-1; d_call: TRBD1; clone_size: -; cdr3_nt: TGTGCCAGCAGCTTCCGACAGGGGACTTACAATGAGCAGTTCTTC; cdr3_aa: CASSFRQGTYNEQFF
j_call: TRBJ2-7; v_call: TRBV15; d_call: TRBD2; clone_size: -; cdr3_nt: TGTGCCACCAGCAGAGCAGCGGGAGGGCCCGGAGAGCAGTACTTC; cdr3_aa: CATSRAAGGPGEQYF
j_call: TRBJ2-1; v_call: TRBV5-1; d_call: TRBD2; clone_size: once; cdr3_nt: TGCGCCAGCAGCTTGGGCCTAGCGGGAGTCAATGAGCAGTTCTTC; cdr3_aa: CASSLGLAGVNEQFF
j_call: TRBJ1-2; v_call: TRBV5-1; d_call: -; clone_size: -; cdr3_nt: TGCGCCAGCAGCTTGGACAGTTGTGGCTACACCTTC; cdr3_aa: CASSLDSCGYTF
j_call: TRBJ1-2; v_call: TRBV29-1; d_call: -; clone_size: -; cdr3_nt: TGCAGCGCCGCGTTGAGTTTGGGGCTTAACTATGGCTACACCTTC; cdr3_aa: CSAALSLGLNYGYTF
j_call: TRBJ2-3; v_call: TRBV2; d_call: -; clone_size: -; cdr3_nt: TGTGCCAGCAGTGTATCCCCCAGCGCAGATACGCAGTATTTT; cdr3_aa: CASSVSPSADTQYF
j_call: TRBJ2-5; v_call: TRBV5-5; d_call: TRBD1; clone_size: once; cdr3_nt: TGTGCCAGCAGCCGCGGGACAGGGGGAAAGATAGAGACCCAGTACTTC; cdr3_aa: CASSRGTGGKIETQYF
j_call: TRBJ2-1; v_call: TRBV7-2; d_call: -; clone_size: -; cdr3_nt: TGTGCCAGCAGCTTAATTCCCGGACAGGCGGGGGGTAGGCAGTTCTTC; cdr3_aa: CASSLIPGQAGGRQFF
j_call: TRBJ2-2; v_call: TRBV9; d_call: TRBD1; clone_size: -; cdr3_nt: TGTGCCAGCAGCCATTCGCTCGGGACAGCGAACACCGGGGAGCTGTTTTTT; cdr3_aa: CASSHSLGTANTGELFF
j_call: TRBJ1-1; v_call: TRBV6-5; d_call: -; clone_size: once; cdr3_nt: TGTGCCAGCAGCAAAAGGGGGAAGGCAGCTTTCTTT; cdr3_aa: CASSKRGKAAFF
j_call: TRBJ1-2; v_call: TRBV5-6; d_call: -; clone_size: -; cdr3_nt: TGTGCCAGCAGCTTGATTCAGGCTCACTACACCTTC; cdr3_aa: CASSLIQAHYTF
j_call: TRBJ2-3; v_call: TRBV7-9; d_call: -; clone_size: once; cdr3_nt: TGTGCCAGCAGCTTCTTCTCAGATACGCAGTATTTT; cdr3_aa: CASSFFSDTQYF
j_call: TRBJ1-3; v_call: TRBV11-3; d_call: TRBD1; clone_size: -; cdr3_nt: TGTGCCAGCAGCTCCAACGCCGGGACAGGGAGAAACACCATATATTTT; cdr3_aa: CASSSNAGTGRNTIYF
j_call: TRBJ2-1; v_call: TRBV27; d_call: TRBD2; clone_size: -; cdr3_nt: TGTGCCAGCAGTTTAGGTAGCGGGGGGAGAGGGGAGCAGTTCTTC; cdr3_aa: CASSLGSGGRGEQFF
j_call: TRBJ2-3; v_call: TRBV6-1; d_call: TRBD2; clone_size: -; cdr3_nt: TGTGCCAGCAGGTATTTGGGACTAGAGGCAGATACGCAGTATTTT; cdr3_aa: CASRYLGLEADTQYF
j_call: TRBJ2-2; v_call: TRBV4-1; d_call: -; clone_size: -; cdr3_nt: TGCGCCAGCAGCCCCTCCGTGCAGGGGTCCGGGGAGCTGTTTTTT; cdr3_aa: CASSPSVQGSGELFF
j_call: TRBJ2-7; v_call: TRBV10-3; d_call: TRBD2; clone_size: -; cdr3_nt: TGTGCCATCAGGGGGACTAGCGTCGACGAGCAGTACTTC; cdr3_aa: CAIRGTSVDEQYF
j_call: TRBJ1-6; v_call: TRBV19; d_call: -; clone_size: -; cdr3_nt: TGTGCCAGTAGGCAGACAGAGAATTCACCCCTCCACTTT; cdr3_aa: CASRQTENSPLHF
j_call: TRBJ1-1; v_call: TRBV27; d_call: -; clone_size: once; cdr3_nt: TGTGCCAGCAGTTTATATTCAGGGAACACTGAAGCTTTCTTT; cdr3_aa: CASSLYSGNTEAFF